Detailed here is one TCR beta chain. As handled by the study authors: Nucleated cell counts were estimated from reference gene primer amplification. Method: immunoSEQ multiplex PCR; TCRdb's copy keeps in-frame clones and lacks some. Clone size and the V and J calls come from that table; the DNA yielded D and trimming. The table includes over 150,000 clones, less than 80% detected once. With 0 bases removed from V and 3 bases from J, the gap between germline ends came to 12 bases. There are 15 residues in the CDR3. Germline lookup yields CDR1 SGDLS and CDR2 YYNGEE. This record comes from a study of blood T cell repertoires in COVID-19. At the level of the study: Resolution of symptoms, clearance, or two negative PCRs was present in recovered Cohort 3 donors. Collection of acute and convalescent COVID-19 samples took place in the United States, Italy and Spain.

Categorization into cohorts depended on clinical history that participants reported. Sequencing was done on a sample of PBMCs or T cells enriched from blood (not recorded which). This sequence was found in a woman in her seventies in a cohort exposed to, infected with or recovered from COVID-19 (not recorded which). The chain uses TRBV9 and TRBJ1-1; no definite D call. The CDR3 coding sequence is TGTGCCAGCAGCGTAGTTAACAGCCCCTACACTGAAGCTTTCTTT. Amino acid sequence: CASSVVNSPYTEAFF.